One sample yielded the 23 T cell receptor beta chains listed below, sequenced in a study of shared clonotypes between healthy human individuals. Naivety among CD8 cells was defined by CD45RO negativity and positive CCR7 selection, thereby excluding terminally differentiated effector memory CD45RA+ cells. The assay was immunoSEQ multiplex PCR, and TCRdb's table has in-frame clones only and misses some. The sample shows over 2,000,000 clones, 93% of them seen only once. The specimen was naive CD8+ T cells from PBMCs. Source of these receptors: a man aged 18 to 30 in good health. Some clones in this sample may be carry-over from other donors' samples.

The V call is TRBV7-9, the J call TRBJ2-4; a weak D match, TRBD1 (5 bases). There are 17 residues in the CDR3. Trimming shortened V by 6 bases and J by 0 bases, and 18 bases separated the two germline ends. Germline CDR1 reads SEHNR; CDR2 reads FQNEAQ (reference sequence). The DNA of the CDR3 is TGTGCCAGCAGTCCACCCAAAGTAGGGGTAGCCAAAAACATTCAGTACTTC. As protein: CASSPPKVGVAKNIQYF.

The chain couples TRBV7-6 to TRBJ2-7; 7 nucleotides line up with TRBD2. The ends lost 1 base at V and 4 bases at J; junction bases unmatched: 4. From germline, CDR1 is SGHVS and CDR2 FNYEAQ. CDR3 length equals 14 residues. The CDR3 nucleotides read TGTGCCAGCAGCTTAGTTAAGGGAGGGTACGAGCAGTACTTC. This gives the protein CASSLVKGGYEQYF.

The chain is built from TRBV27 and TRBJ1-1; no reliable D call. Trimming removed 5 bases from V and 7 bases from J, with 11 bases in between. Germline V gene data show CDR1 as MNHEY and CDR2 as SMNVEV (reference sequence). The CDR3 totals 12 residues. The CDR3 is CASSADGYEAFF. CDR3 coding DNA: TGTGCCAGCAGTGCGGACGGGTATGAAGCTTTCTTT.

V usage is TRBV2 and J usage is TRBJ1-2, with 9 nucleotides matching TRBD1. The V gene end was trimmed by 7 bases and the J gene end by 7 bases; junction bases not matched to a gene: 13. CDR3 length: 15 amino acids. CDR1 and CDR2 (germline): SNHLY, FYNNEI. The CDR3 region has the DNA TGTGCCAGCATTGGTCCGGGACAGGGCGATATTGGCTACACCTTC. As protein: CASIGPGQGDIGYTF. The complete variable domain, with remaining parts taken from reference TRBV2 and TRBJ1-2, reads EPEVTQTPSHQVTQMGQEVILRCVPISNHLYFYWYRQILGQKVEFLVSFYNNEISEKSEIFDDQFSVERPDGSNFTLKIRSTKLEDSAMYFCASIGPGQGDIGYTFGSGTRLTVV.

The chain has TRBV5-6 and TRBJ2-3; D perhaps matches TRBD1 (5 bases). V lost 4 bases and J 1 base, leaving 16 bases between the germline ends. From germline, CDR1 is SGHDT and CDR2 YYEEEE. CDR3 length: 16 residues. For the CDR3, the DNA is TGTGCCAGCAGCCACCAACGACAGTCTGGCACAGATACGCAGTATTTT. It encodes CASSHQRQSGTDTQYF.

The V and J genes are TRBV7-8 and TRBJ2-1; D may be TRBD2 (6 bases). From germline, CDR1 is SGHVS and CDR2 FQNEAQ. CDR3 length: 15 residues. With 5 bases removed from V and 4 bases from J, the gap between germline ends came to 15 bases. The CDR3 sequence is CASSPEDGLYNEQFF. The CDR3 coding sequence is TGTGCCAGCAGCCCGGAGGACGGACTATACAATGAGCAGTTCTTC.

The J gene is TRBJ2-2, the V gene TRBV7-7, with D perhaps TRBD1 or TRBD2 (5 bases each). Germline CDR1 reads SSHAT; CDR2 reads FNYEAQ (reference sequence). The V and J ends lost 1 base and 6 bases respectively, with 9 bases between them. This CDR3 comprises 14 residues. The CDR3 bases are TGTGCCAGCAGCTTAGTTGGGGGTTCCGGGGAGCTGTTTTTT. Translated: CASSLVGGSGELFF. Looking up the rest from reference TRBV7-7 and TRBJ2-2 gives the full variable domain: GAGVSQSPRYKVTKRGQDVTLRCDPISSHATLYWYQQALGQGPEFLTYFNYEAQPDKSGLPSDRFSAERPEGSISTLTIQRTEQRDSAMYRCASSLVGGSGELFFGEGSRLTVL.

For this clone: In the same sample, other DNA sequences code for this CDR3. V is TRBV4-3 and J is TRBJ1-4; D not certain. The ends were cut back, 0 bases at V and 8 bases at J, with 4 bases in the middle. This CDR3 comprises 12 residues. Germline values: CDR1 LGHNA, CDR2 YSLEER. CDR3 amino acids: CASSQDTEKLFF. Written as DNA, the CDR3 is TGCGCCAGCAGCCAAGATACGGAAAAACTGTTTTTT.

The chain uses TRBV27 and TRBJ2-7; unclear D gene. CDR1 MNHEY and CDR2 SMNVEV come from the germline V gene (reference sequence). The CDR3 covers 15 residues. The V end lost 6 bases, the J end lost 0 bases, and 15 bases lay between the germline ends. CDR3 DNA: TGTGCCAGCAGCCCCAGAAGAGGAACCTCCTACGAGCAGTACTTC. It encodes CASSPRRGTSYEQYF.

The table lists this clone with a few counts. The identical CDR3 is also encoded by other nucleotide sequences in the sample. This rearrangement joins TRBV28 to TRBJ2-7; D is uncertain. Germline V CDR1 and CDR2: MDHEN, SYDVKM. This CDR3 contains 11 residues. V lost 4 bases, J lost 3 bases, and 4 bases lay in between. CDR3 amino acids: CASSSDYEQYF. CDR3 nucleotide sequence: TGTGCCAGCAGTTCCGACTACGAGCAGTACTTC.

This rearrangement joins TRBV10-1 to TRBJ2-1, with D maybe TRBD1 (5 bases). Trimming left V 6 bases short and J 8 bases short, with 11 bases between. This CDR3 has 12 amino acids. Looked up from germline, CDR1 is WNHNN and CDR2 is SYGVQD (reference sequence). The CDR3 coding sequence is TGCGCCAGCAGCGATAGGGGCGATGAGCAGTTCTTC. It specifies CASSDRGDEQFF.

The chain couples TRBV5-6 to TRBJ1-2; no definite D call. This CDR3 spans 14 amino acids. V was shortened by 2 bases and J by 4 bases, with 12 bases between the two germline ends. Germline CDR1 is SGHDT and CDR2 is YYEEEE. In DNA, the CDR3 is TGTGCCAGCAGCTTCTGGGCGAACCCCTATGGCTACACCTTC. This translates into CASSFWANPYGYTF.

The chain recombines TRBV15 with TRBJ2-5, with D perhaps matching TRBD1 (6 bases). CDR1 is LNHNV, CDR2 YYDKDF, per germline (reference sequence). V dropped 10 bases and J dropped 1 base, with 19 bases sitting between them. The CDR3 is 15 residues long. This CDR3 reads CAIGWGQTSQETQYF. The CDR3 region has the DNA TGTGCCATCGGTTGGGGGCAGACGAGCCAAGAGACCCAGTACTTC.

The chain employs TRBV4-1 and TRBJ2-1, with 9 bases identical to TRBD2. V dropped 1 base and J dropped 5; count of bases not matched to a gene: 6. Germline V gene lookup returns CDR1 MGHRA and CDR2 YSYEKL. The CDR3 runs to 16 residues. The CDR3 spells CASSQVGLAGNNEQFF. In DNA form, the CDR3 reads TGCGCCAGCAGCCAAGTGGGTCTAGCGGGGAACAATGAGCAGTTCTTC.

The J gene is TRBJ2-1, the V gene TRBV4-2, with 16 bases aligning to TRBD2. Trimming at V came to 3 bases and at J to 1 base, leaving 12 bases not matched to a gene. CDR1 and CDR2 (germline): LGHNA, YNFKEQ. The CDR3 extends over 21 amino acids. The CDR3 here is CASSQRSGTSGRAASYNEQFF. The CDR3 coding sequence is TGTGCCAGCAGCCAGAGATCCGGGACTAGCGGGAGGGCCGCGTCCTACAATGAGCAGTTCTTC.

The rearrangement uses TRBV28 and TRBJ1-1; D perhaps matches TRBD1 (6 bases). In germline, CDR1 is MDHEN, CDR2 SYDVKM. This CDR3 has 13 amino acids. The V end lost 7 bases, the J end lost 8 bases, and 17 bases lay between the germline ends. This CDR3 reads CASTRGVRAEAFF. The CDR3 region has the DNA TGTGCCAGCACAAGGGGGGTCAGGGCCGAAGCTTTCTTT.

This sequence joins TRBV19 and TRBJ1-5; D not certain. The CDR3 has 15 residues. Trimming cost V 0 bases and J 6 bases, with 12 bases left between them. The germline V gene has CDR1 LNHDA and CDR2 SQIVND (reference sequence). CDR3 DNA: TGTGCCAGTAGTATAGAAAAGGGTGCCGGTCAGCCCCAGCATTTT. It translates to CASSIEKGAGQPQHF.

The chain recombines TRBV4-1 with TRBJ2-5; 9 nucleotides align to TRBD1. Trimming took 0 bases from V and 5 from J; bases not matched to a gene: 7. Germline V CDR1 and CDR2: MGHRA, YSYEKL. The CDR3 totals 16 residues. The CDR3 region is CASSQEGGTGRETQYF. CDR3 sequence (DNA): TGCGCCAGCAGCCAAGAAGGAGGGACAGGGAGGGAGACCCAGTACTTC.

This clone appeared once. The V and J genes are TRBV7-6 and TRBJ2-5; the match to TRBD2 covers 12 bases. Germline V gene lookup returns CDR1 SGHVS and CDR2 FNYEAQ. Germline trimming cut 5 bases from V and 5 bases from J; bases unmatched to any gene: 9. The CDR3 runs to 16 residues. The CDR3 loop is CASSHLAGGPGETQYF. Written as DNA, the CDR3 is TGTGCCAGCAGCCACCTAGCGGGAGGGCCAGGGGAGACCCAGTACTTC.

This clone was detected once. Here the CDR3 reads CSAGEAGVLVGEQFF. The CDR3 DNA follows: TGCAGCGCCGGGGAAGCGGGAGTATTGGTAGGTGAGCAGTTCTTC. The chain is built from TRBV29-1 and TRBJ2-1; TRBD2 aligns across 8 bases. Germline CDR1 is SQVTM and CDR2 is ANQGSEA. Trimming took 7 bases from V and 9 from J; bases not matched to a gene: 17. The CDR3 is 15 amino acids.

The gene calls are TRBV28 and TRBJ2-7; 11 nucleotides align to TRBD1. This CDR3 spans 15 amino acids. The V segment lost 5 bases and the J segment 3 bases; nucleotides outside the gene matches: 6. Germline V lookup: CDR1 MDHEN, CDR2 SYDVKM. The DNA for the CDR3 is TGTGCCAGCAGTCGTGGACAGGGGGCGGACTACGAGCAGTACTTC. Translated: CASSRGQGADYEQYF.

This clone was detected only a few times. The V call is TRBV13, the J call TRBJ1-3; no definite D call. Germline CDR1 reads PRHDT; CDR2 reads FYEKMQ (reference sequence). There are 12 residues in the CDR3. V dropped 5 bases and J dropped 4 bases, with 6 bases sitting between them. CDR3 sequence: CASSRQGNTIYF. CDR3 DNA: TGTGCCAGCAGCAGACAAGGAAACACCATATATTTT.

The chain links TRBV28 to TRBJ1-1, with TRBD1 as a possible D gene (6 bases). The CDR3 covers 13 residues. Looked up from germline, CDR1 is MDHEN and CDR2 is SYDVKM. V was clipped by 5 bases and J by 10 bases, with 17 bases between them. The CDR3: CASSPPWDIRAFF. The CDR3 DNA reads TGTGCCAGCAGTCCACCCTGGGACATCCGAGCTTTCTTT.